This entry lists 18 T cell receptor beta chains sequenced from one sample in a study of beta chain features in type 1 diabetes (dated by TCRdb to the late 2010s). Libraries were prepared through the immunoSEQ multiplex PCR assay. The entire amount of isolated RNA was reverse transcribed using the High Capacity cDNA Reverse Transcription Kit, so the sequenced TCRB transcripts were expressed ones. The source is immuneACCESS, and TCRdb retained only in-frame sequences with V and J called. Part of the clones is not carried over; for the studies checked, unresolved V genes explain less than half of this, and the remainder is unexplained. A total of a few hundred thousand clones appear in this sample, approximately 13% of them only once. About 0.015% of the sample rests with the top ten. Here is what the overall study found, with its caveats: Type 1 diabetes patients showed a moderate but significant shortening of TCRB CDR3 length in all four CD4+ subsets.

Their recognized antigens are unknown. The sample taken for sequencing was naive CD4+ T cells from blood. In light of the paper, this sample's cell subset or site label describes: true naive CD4+ T cells. These receptors were obtained from a woman under 30 with type 1 diabetes.

The V gene is TRBV28, the J gene TRBJ2-5; possible D gene TRBD1, 7 bases. Trimming took 4 bases from V and 3 from J, leaving 15 bases between them. CDR3 length equals 15 residues. The germline CDR1 and CDR2 sequences are MDHEN and SYDVKM. The CDR3 region has the DNA TGTGCCAGCAGTTCGTTCCCAGGGGGGAAAGAGACCCAGTACTTC. It codes for CASSSFPGGKETQYF.

This clone showed up just a few times. This CDR3 reads CAWRGLAQETQYF. DNA for the CDR3: TGTGCCTGGAGAGGACTAGCTCAAGAGACCCAGTACTTC. J is TRBJ2-5 and V is TRBV30, with 8 bases matching TRBD2. The ends lost 3 bases at V and 2 bases at J; junction bases unmatched: 2. The V gene's germline CDR1 is GTSNPN and CDR2 SVGIG (reference sequence). CDR3 length equals 13 residues.

The chain combines TRBV7-2 with TRBJ2-7, with 13 positions matching TRBD2. Germline loops: CDR1 SGHTA, CDR2 FQGNSA. After removal of 1 base from V and 4 bases from J, the junction contained 13 bases not matched to a gene. This CDR3 spans 19 amino acids. CDR3 sequence reads: CASSLEGSRTSGSRYEQYF. The CDR3 nucleotides are TGTGCCAGCAGCTTAGAGGGCTCCAGGACTAGCGGGAGTAGGTACGAGCAGTACTTC. Drawing the rest from reference TRBV7-2 and TRBJ2-7, the complete variable domain is GAGVSQSPSNKVTEKGKDVELRCDPISGHTALYWYRQSLGQGLEFLIYFQGNSAPDKSGLPSDRFSAERTGGSVSTLTIQRTQQEDSAVYLCASSLEGSRTSGSRYEQYFGPGTRLTVT.

CDR3 coding DNA: TGTGCCAGTAGTATCGGGTACAGGGGAAACGGCTACACCTTC. Translation: CASSIGYRGNGYTF. This chain uses TRBV19 with TRBJ1-2, with 7 bases lining up with TRBD1. The CDR3 extends over 14 amino acids. J gave up 8 bases and V 3 bases, and 9 bases lay outside the gene matches. Germline lookup yields CDR1 LNHDA and CDR2 SQIVND (reference sequence). The full variable domain, its missing parts supplied by reference TRBV19 and TRBJ1-2, is DGGITQSPKYLFRKEGQNVTLSCEQNLNHDAMYWYRQDPGQGLRLIYYSQIVNDFQKGDIAEGYSVSREKKESFPLTVTSAQKNPTAFYLCASSIGYRGNGYTFGSGTRLTVV.

The V call is TRBV30, the J call TRBJ2-5; a weak D match, TRBD1 (5 bases). Trimming pared 0 bases from V and 3 bases from J, leaving 8 bases between. Germline values: CDR1 GTSNPN, CDR2 SVGIG (reference sequence). This CDR3 is 13 amino acids long. The CDR3 DNA reads TGTGCCTGGAGTGTCGGCAGGGAAGAGACCCAGTACTTC. This translates into CAWSVGREETQYF.

This rearrangement joins TRBV27 to TRBJ2-5, with a possible D match to TRBD1 (6 bases). The V end lost 2 bases, the J end lost 0 bases, and 7 bases lay between the germline ends. The CDR3 is 14 residues long. CDR1 is MNHEY, CDR2 SMNVEV, per germline (reference sequence). CDR3 DNA: TGTGCCAGCAGTTTAACAGGGTACCAAGAGACCCAGTACTTC. Encoded protein: CASSLTGYQETQYF.

The genes are TRBV2 and TRBJ2-5, with 7 positions matching TRBD2. The length of the CDR3 is 12 residues. Germline V lookup: CDR1 SNHLY, CDR2 FYNNEI. Trimming took 11 bases from V and 2 from J; bases not matched to a gene: 5. The CDR3 nucleotides read TGTGCCTCGGGGGGACTACAAGAGACCCAGTACTTC. Translating gives CASGGLQETQYF.

This clone occurred a few times. The chain is built from TRBV6-5 and TRBJ2-7, with D perhaps matching TRBD2 (7 bases). Germline CDR1 and CDR2: MNHEY and SVGAGI. Trimming left V 2 bases short and J 4 bases short, with 15 bases between. The CDR3 has 15 residues. CDR3 DNA: TGTGCCAGCAGTTACGCCTCCGGGGGGCGGTACGAGCAGTACTTC. The encoded protein is CASSYASGGRYEQYF.

The V gene is TRBV21-1, the J gene TRBJ2-7; the D call TRBD2 from the table was never checked on the DNA. TRBV21-1 is flagged as a pseudogene. CDR3 length equals 15 residues. The CDR3 nucleotides are TGTGCCAGCAGAAAACCCACCTCGAGCTACTACGAGCAGTACGTC. It codes for CASRKPTSSYYEQYV.

This clone showed up just a few times. This chain links TRBV19 with TRBJ1-5; D is possibly TRBD1 (6 bases). This CDR3 has 13 amino acids. From germline, CDR1 is LNHDA and CDR2 SQIVND (reference sequence). Trimming removed 10 bases at V and 2 bases at J, with 12 bases between. The CDR3 DNA sequence: TGTGCCACCGCCGGACAGCGCAATCAGCCCCAGCATTTT. This gives the protein CATAGQRNQPQHF.

This sequence joins TRBV19 and TRBJ2-2, with a weak D call TRBD1 (5 bases). Trimming shortened V by 5 bases and J by 0 bases, and 13 bases separated the two germline ends. CDR1 LNHDA and CDR2 SQIVND come from the germline V gene (reference sequence). The CDR3 loop spans 16 amino acids. In DNA, the CDR3 is TGTGCCAGTAGTGCAGGGTGGGCAACGAACACCGGGGAGCTGTTTTTT. Amino acid sequence: CASSAGWATNTGELFF.

The chain carries TRBV11-2 and TRBJ2-7, with 10 nucleotides matching TRBD2. Per germline, CDR1 SGHAT and CDR2 FQNNGV. Trimming removed 5 bases from V and 2 bases from J; junction bases left unmatched: 3. The CDR3 is made up of 14 amino acids. The CDR3 sequence: CASSRTSGPYEQYF. The CDR3 region has the DNA TGTGCCAGCAGCCGGACTAGCGGACCCTACGAGCAGTACTTC.

The count of this clone is one. V usage is TRBV14 and J usage is TRBJ2-3; D not resolved. The CDR3 spans 16 residues. The germline V and J ends were trimmed by 4 bases and 2 bases, with 16 bases remaining between them. CDR1 and CDR2 (germline): SGHDN, FVKESK. The DNA of the CDR3 is TGTGCCAGCAGCCCGCAGCCAGGCGATATCACAGATACGCAGTATTTT. Protein sequence: CASSPQPGDITDTQYF.

The rearrangement links TRBV5-6 to TRBJ2-5, with D maybe TRBD2 (6 bases). The CDR3 runs to 13 residues. Trimming took 4 bases from V and 10 from J, leaving 17 bases between them. Germline lookup yields CDR1 SGHDT and CDR2 YYEEEE. Here the CDR3 DNA reads TGTGCCAGCAGCCCGGGGCCGGGGGAATACCAGTACTTC. This sequence encodes CASSPGPGEYQYF.

This clone has only a few counts. V and J are TRBV25-1 and TRBJ2-7, with 8 bases aligning to TRBD1. The CDR3 is made up of 13 amino acids. Losses at the gene ends were 2 bases for V and 6 bases for J; bases not matched to a gene: 3. Germline V gene lookup returns CDR1 MGHDK and CDR2 SYGVNS. The CDR3, as DNA: TGTGCCAGCAGTGAACCTACAGGGGGCGAGCAGTACGTC. This sequence encodes CASSEPTGGEQYV.

Only a few counts were recorded for this clone. The chain is built from TRBV6-5 and TRBJ1-1; D might be TRBD1 (5 bases). With 4 bases removed from V and 7 bases from J, the gap between germline ends came to 10 bases. The CDR3 has 12 amino acids. Germline V lookup: CDR1 MNHEY, CDR2 SVGAGI. The CDR3 nucleotides are TGTGCCAGCAGTTCCCGCCAGGGTGAAGCTTTCTTT. Translation: CASSSRQGEAFF.

A few counts support this clone. The chain couples TRBV2 to TRBJ2-1; the D gene is possibly TRBD1 (6 bases). Per the germline V gene, CDR1 is SNHLY and CDR2 is FYNNEI. The CDR3 loop spans 14 amino acids. Trimming took off 7 bases at V and 7 bases at J, with 17 bases between the two ends. For the CDR3, the DNA is TGTGCCAGCACCGGAGGACAGTCCTTAAATGAGCAGTTCTTC. This codes for CASTGGQSLNEQFF. Based on the CDR3 plus reference TRBV2 and TRBJ2-1, the full variable domain is EPEVTQTPSHQVTQMGQEVILRCVPISNHLYFYWYRQILGQKVEFLVSFYNNEISEKSEIFDDQFSVERPDGSNFTLKIRSTKLEDSAMYFCASTGGQSLNEQFFGPGTRLTVL.

This clone was counted a few times. V gene TRBV15 combines with J gene TRBJ2-1, with 7 bases matching TRBD2. Germline CDR1 reads LNHNV; CDR2 reads YYDKDF (reference sequence). J gave up 2 bases and V 3 bases, and 7 bases lay outside the gene matches. The CDR3 spans 16 residues. CDR3 loop: CATSSVLADAYNEQFF. CDR3 nucleotides: TGTGCCACCAGCAGTGTTCTAGCGGATGCCTACAATGAGCAGTTCTTC.